This T cell receptor (beta chain) comes out of a study of post-analysis software for immune sequencing data. In the study overall: Relapsing-remitting, secondary progressive and progressive-relapsing multiple sclerosis were all included among the disease courses.

CDR3 size: 15 residues. Germline loops: CDR1 DFQATT, CDR2 SNEGSKA (reference sequence). The V and J ends lost 3 bases and 5 bases respectively, with 16 bases between them. Concerning this clonotype: Its antigen is not identified.

Study observations and caveats: The five TRBV segments detected at higher frequency in patients than in controls included TRBV5-6, TRBV5-1 and TRBV20-1.

Tagging with unique molecular identifiers was a feature of the TCR beta cDNA libraries. MiXCR was run by TCRdb on the PCR reads, yielding one entry per CDR3 protein. The sample has roughly 540,000 distinct CDR3 sequences, roughly 34% seen once. This sequence joins TRBV20-1 and TRBJ2-2; D may be TRBD1 or TRBD2 (5 bases each). Specimen: blood. The sequence was collected from a girl aged 2 to 17 with multiple sclerosis. For the CDR3, the DNA is TGCAGTGCTAGGGACCCCGGGGCTTATACCGGGGAGCTGTTTTTT. Its protein is CSARDPGAYTGELFF.